This record looks at one T cell receptor (beta chain) sequence and its context. Its antigen remains undetermined. Base qualities are missing; no much larger clone stands one base away. These data belong to a study of OX40 agonist ivuxolimab in advanced cancers. Concerning the study at large: Ivuxolimab, which targeted the costimulatory receptor OX40 (CD134), was an agonistic, fully human IgG2 monoclonal antibody. Intravenous ivuxolimab was administered to patients every 2 weeks at six dose levels: 0.01, 0.1, 0.3, 1.5, 3 and 10 mg/kg. Of the 50 to 55 dose-escalation patients, hepatocellular carcinoma was present in approximately 20, melanoma in approximately 15, renal cell carcinoma in 9 and head and neck cancer in 9. In the dose-escalation cohort, approximately 80% of patients were male, and the mean age was around 60 years with a range of roughly 23 to 79. Patients were allowed to have had prior anti-PD-1, anti-PD-L1 or anti-CTLA-4 therapy, and 30% to 50% of the dose-escalation patients had previously received checkpoint inhibitors. Partial responses occurred in three dose-escalation patients, of whom one had hepatocellular carcinoma and two had cutaneous melanoma. The purpose of peripheral TCRbeta sequencing was to test whether ivuxolimab changed TCR sequence diversity and led to clonal T-cell expansion. The paper describes the monotherapy dose-escalation part (N ≈ 49 patients) of the phase I trial of ivuxolimab. Beyond this particular receptor, the publication reports: Clonal expansion of both CD4+ and CD8+ blood T cells was observed from baseline to week 6 at doses 0.1 to 3.0 mg/kg. The antigen specificity of the peripheral T cells that underwent clonal expansion was not determined. In the 0.1-3.0 mg/kg groups, partial responders had among the lowest normalized peripheral clonal expansion, particularly in CD8+ T cells. After ivuxolimab, CD8+ T cells had more expanded clones than CD4+ T cells on average. Low levels of normalized T-cell clonal expansion were also seen in some patients who did not respond.

Patients with autoimmune disease history or receiving systemic immunosuppression were excluded from the trial. Peripheral blood for TCR sequencing was drawn from every dose cohort at baseline, at cycle 4 day 1 and at cycle 7 day 1. The samples were drawn from a first-in-human, open-label, multicenter phase I dose-escalation trial of ivuxolimab. Adults with locally advanced or metastatic head and neck squamous cell, hepatocellular, melanoma or renal cell carcinoma were enrolled in the trial. Before TCR sequencing, CD4+ and CD8+ T cells were separately sorted from peripheral blood. V is clipped by 4 bases and J by 5 bases, and the sequence between their germline boundaries is 15 bases long. Reading from cysteine to phenylalanine, the CDR3 counts 14 amino acids. Only CDR3 DNA is held: 42 bases, read in frame from base 1. The germline V gene (reference sequence) sets CDR1 to PRHDT and CDR2 to FYEKMQ.

Genomic DNA was isolated from the sorted cells so that the TCRbeta CDR3 region could be sequenced. The immunoSEQ Assay was used for sequencing of TCRbeta CDR3 regions. Sourced from immuneACCESS, this table was stored by TCRdb with only in-frame sequences that have V and J called. A share of the clones is absent; for the studies checked, an unresolved V gene accounts for under half, and the remainder has no known explanation. Here the sample has about 100,000 clones; about 84% occur a single time. The biggest ten clones account for roughly 5% of the sample. The TCR sequence derives from an adult with an advanced solid tumor such as melanoma, head and neck, liver or kidney cancer. The material sequenced was CD4+ or CD8+ T cells sorted from blood, taken in a trial of the OX40 agonist ivuxolimab. This chain joins TRBV13 to TRBJ2-7; a tentative D match to TRBD1 spans 5 bases. The CDR3 amino acid sequence is: CASSSREGVHEQYF. DNA sequence: TGTGCCAGCAGCTCCCGAGAAGGGGTCCACGAGCAGTACTTC.